A selection of T cell receptor beta chains follows, all from one sample in a study of OX40 agonist ivuxolimab in advanced cancers. Libraries were prepared by immunoSEQ multiplex PCR; TCRdb keeps only in-frame clonotypes and omits some of them. The data contain about 8,000 clones, more than 65% of them seen just once; the ten biggest clones take up around half. Sequencing used CD4+ or CD8+ T cells sorted from blood, obtained in a trial of the OX40 agonist ivuxolimab. The receptors were sampled from an adult with an advanced solid tumor such as melanoma, head and neck, liver or kidney cancer. Each CDR3 is given with its conserved first and last residue. D genes are given only for firm matches. Not all rows give a size; the values are once, few, many and, for expanded clones, a class.

J gene	clone size	D gene	V gene	CDR3 protein	CDR3 DNA
TRBJ1-6	-	-	TRBV2	CASSEPRGGGNSPLHF	TGTGCCAGCAGTGAGCCCCGAGGGGGTGGGAATTCACCCCTCCACTTT
TRBJ2-7	-	-	TRBV7-8	CASSSRGGSYEQYF	TGTGCCAGCAGCTCCCGAGGGGGGTCCTACGAGCAGTACTTC
TRBJ2-3	once	-	TRBV28	CASSLRRWRDGPDTQYF	TGTGCCAGCAGTTTAAGAAGGTGGAGGGACGGGCCAGATACGCAGTATTTT
TRBJ1-1	-	-	TRBV6-5	CASSPQENTEAFF	TGTGCCAGCAGTCCACAGGAGAACACTGAAGCTTTCTTT
TRBJ2-1	-	-	TRBV6-1	CASSLGSNEQFF	TGTGCCAGCAGCTTAGGCTCCAATGAGCAGTTCTTC
TRBJ2-1	-	TRBD2	TRBV7-9	CASSPPTSGGSHGKFF	TGTGCCAGCAGCCCCCCAACTAGCGGGGGGTCCCATGGGAAGTTCTTC
TRBJ1-2	-	-	TRBV10-3	CAISESTWQDHYGYTF	TGTGCCATCAGTGAGTCGACATGGCAGGACCACTATGGCTACACCTTC
TRBJ2-6	few	-	TRBV12-2	CASRVTATQSRANVLTF	TGTGCAAGTCGCGTCACGGCCACACAAAGTCGGGCCAACGTCCTGACTTTC
TRBJ2-1	-	TRBD1	TRBV6-6	CASSRGGQGSHEQFF	TGTGCCAGCAGTCGAGGGGGACAGGGGTCGCATGAGCAGTTCTTC
TRBJ2-5	-	TRBD1	TRBV7-9	CASSSDRDQETQYF	TGTGCCAGCAGCTCGGACAGGGACCAAGAGACCCAGTACTTC
TRBJ2-7	-	TRBD1	TRBV9	CASSVGDSSLGEQYF	TGTGCCAGCAGCGTAGGGGACAGTTCCCTTGGGGAGCAGTACTTC
TRBJ1-3	-	-	TRBV4-3	CASSLGSSGNTIYF	TGCGCCAGCAGCTTGGGGAGCTCTGGAAACACCATATATTTT
TRBJ1-1	-	TRBD1	TRBV10-3	CAISPGTGGTEAFF	TGTGCCATCAGTCCCGGGACAGGTGGCACTGAAGCTTTCTTT
TRBJ1-4	-	-	TRBV5-3	CARSRQGGEKLFF	TGTGCCAGATCGAGGCAGGGAGGTGAAAAACTGTTTTTT
TRBJ1-2	-	TRBD1	TRBV27	CASSLSGQGYTF	TGTGCCAGCAGTTTATCGGGACAGGGCTACACCTTC
TRBJ1-2	-	-	TRBV29-1	CSVYSSSPGTGIYGYTF	TGCAGCGTGTATAGCTCGTCCCCCGGGACTGGGATCTATGGCTACACCTTC
TRBJ1-1	few	-	TRBV6-1	CASSPWTMNTEAFF	TGTGCCAGCAGTCCATGGACAATGAACACTGAAGCTTTCTTT
TRBJ1-1	-	-	TRBV12-5	CASGLTTAGRNTEAFF	TGTGCTAGTGGTTTGACCACCGCGGGGCGGAACACTGAAGCTTTCTTT
TRBJ1-2	once	TRBD1	TRBV29-1	CSARDSHYGYTF	TGCAGCGCCCGGGACAGCCACTATGGCTACACCTTC
TRBJ2-7	-	-	TRBV2	CASSTDSTYEQYF	TGTGCCAGCAGTACGGACAGTACCTACGAGCAGTACTTC
TRBJ2-7	many	-	TRBV7-8	CASSLAPPTRNSYEQYF	TGTGCCAGCAGCTTAGCCCCCCCAACGAGAAACTCCTACGAGCAGTACTTC
TRBJ2-2	-	-	TRBV9	CASSPGGGELFF	TGTGCCAGCAGCCCAGGAGGCGGGGAGCTGTTTTTT
TRBJ2-1	-	TRBD2	TRBV2	CASSLEMRGGGNEQFF	TGTGCCAGCAGTCTTGAAATGCGGGGGGGCGGGAATGAGCAGTTCTTC
TRBJ1-1	-	-	TRBV19	CASSRGFRSTEAFF	TGTGCCAGTAGTCGGGGATTCAGGAGCACTGAAGCTTTCTTT
TRBJ1-2	-	TRBD1	TRBV5-1	CASSLTDRGASANYGYTF	TGCGCCAGCAGCTTAACGGACAGGGGGGCCTCAGCTAACTATGGCTACACCTTC
TRBJ1-1	few	-	TRBV16	CASSLGGMGASGTEAFF	TGTGCCAGCAGCCTCGGGGGAATGGGGGCAAGCGGCACTGAAGCTTTCTTT
TRBJ1-6	-	-	TRBV2	CASSLRDLRSPLHF	TGTGCCAGCAGCCTCAGGGATCTTAGGTCACCCCTCCACTTT
TRBJ2-7	-	TRBD1	TRBV27	CASTPGQGYEQYF	TGTGCCAGTACTCCGGGACAGGGGTACGAGCAGTACTTC
TRBJ1-2	few	-	TRBV7-6	CASSLDGFYTF	TGTGCCAGCAGCTTGGACGGCTTCTACACCTTC
TRBJ2-3	-	TRBD2	TRBV6-6	CASIREGLAGTDTQYF	TGTGCCAGCATACGGGAGGGGCTAGCGGGCACAGATACGCAGTATTTT
TRBJ2-5	-	-	TRBV7-9	CASSAGQETQYF	TGTGCCAGCAGCGCTGGTCAAGAGACCCAGTACTTC
TRBJ1-2	-	TRBD1	TRBV5-6	CASSPGTGYGYTF	TGTGCCAGCAGCCCCGGGACAGGGTATGGCTACACCTTC
TRBJ2-7	-	TRBD1	TRBV5-4	CASSSPGQGIYEQYF	TGTGCCAGCAGCTCTCCGGGACAGGGTATCTACGAGCAGTACTTC
TRBJ2-3	-	-	TRBV6-5	CASSEGNTQYF	TGTGCCAGCAGTGAAGGTAATACGCAGTATTTT
TRBJ2-1	-	-	TRBV11-1	CASSRWLSSYYNEQFF	TGTGCCAGCAGCCGATGGTTGAGCAGTTACTACAATGAGCAGTTCTTC
TRBJ2-7	-	TRBD2	TRBV14	CASSHPRGGAYEQYF	TGTGCCAGCAGCCATCCTCGCGGGGGGGCCTACGAGCAGTACTTC
TRBJ2-2	few	-	TRBV6-4	CASSDRYTGELFF	TGTGCCAGCAGTGATAGGTACACCGGGGAGCTGTTTTTT
TRBJ2-7	few	-	TRBV29-1	CSVVRGPSYEQYF	TGCAGCGTTGTCAGGGGCCCCTCCTACGAGCAGTACTTC
TRBJ2-3	-	TRBD1	TRBV27	CASSSRQGLSTDTQYF	TGTGCCAGCAGTTCCAGACAGGGTCTGAGCACAGATACGCAGTATTTT
TRBJ2-7	-	-	TRBV6-5	CASSLWVTDSYEQYF	TGTGCCAGCAGTCTTTGGGTGACGGATTCCTACGAGCAGTACTTC
TRBJ2-7	once	-	TRBV5-5	CASSLKSFYEQYF	TGTGCCAGCAGCTTGAAATCTTTCTACGAGCAGTACTTC
TRBJ2-2	few	-	TRBV7-9	CASIPIWGHRGAVF	TGTGCCAGCATCCCGATCTGGGGACACCGGGGAGCTGTTTTT
TRBJ1-2	-	-	TRBV12-5	CASDPGTDYGYTF	TGTGCTAGTGACCCCGGGACGGATTATGGCTACACCTTC
TRBJ2-2	few	-	TRBV7-9	CAVVEENTGELFF	TGTGCAGTGGTTGAGGAGAACACCGGGGAGCTGTTTTTT
TRBJ1-2	few	-	TRBV6-5	CASSSGQLFYYGYTF	TGTGCCAGCAGTTCCGGACAGCTCTTCTACTATGGCTACACCTTC
TRBJ2-1	-	-	TRBV19	CASSTPGEVSSYNEQFF	TGTGCCAGTAGCACCCCCGGGGAGGTAAGCTCCTACAATGAGCAGTTCTTC
TRBJ1-4	-	-	TRBV10-3	CAISEKRGTNEKLFF	TGTGCCATCAGTGAGAAGAGGGGGACTAATGAAAAACTGTTTTTT
TRBJ2-3	-	-	TRBV27	CASATGPTGPDTQYF	TGTGCCAGCGCGACGGGCCCCACGGGCCCAGATACGCAGTATTTT
TRBJ1-3	-	-	TRBV7-9	CASSPHTGPGNTIYF	TGTGCCAGCAGCCCGCATACGGGGCCGGGAAACACCATATATTTT
TRBJ2-2	few	-	TRBV4-2	CASSHTRREGFPGELFF	TGTGCCAGCAGCCATACCCGGCGAGAGGGGTTCCCCGGGGAGCTGTTTTTT
TRBJ1-6	-	-	TRBV4-1	CASSQARGNLTPLHF	TGCGCCAGCAGCCAGGCAAGGGGGAACCTTACACCCCTCCACTTT
TRBJ1-1	-	-	TRBV10-3	CAGKVWGRFGSTEAFF	TGTGCCGGCAAGGTGTGGGGCAGGTTTGGCAGCACTGAAGCTTTCTTT
TRBJ2-2	medium-sized	-	TRBV7-2	CASSPPKNTGELFF	TGTGCCAGCAGCCCCCCAAAGAACACCGGGGAGCTGTTTTTT
TRBJ2-7	-	TRBD2	TRBV10-3	CAIGKPAGSYEQYF	TGTGCCATCGGAAAACCAGCGGGGTCCTACGAGCAGTACTTC
TRBJ1-1	-	-	TRBV6-5	CASSEREITEAFF	TGTGCCAGCAGTGAAAGGGAAATCACTGAAGCTTTCTTT